Each of the 27 T cell receptor beta chains below was sequenced from the same sample in a study of blood T cell repertoires in COVID-19. Sequencing used immunoSEQ multiplex PCR; TCRdb keeps in-frame clones, though not all of them. The repertoire holds over 250,000 clones, with 85% as singletons. Source material: peripheral blood. The source of these receptors is a human donor in a cohort sampled during active COVID-19.

CDR3 sequence (DNA): TGTGCCAGCAGCGCCTTTGCAACTAATGAAAAACTGTTTTTT. Translation gives CASSAFATNEKLFF. The chain has TRBV9 and TRBJ1-4; D is unclear. The germline gives CDR1 SGDLS, CDR2 YYNGEE. With 3 bases removed from V and 0 bases from J, the gap between germline ends came to 6 bases. The CDR3 covers 14 residues.

The V gene is TRBV4-2, the J gene TRBJ2-2; possible D gene TRBD2, 5 bases. This CDR3 comprises 17 residues. Per germline, CDR1 LGHNA and CDR2 YNFKEQ. V was cut by 1 base and J by 5 bases, with 17 bases left in between. CDR3 amino acids: CASSQVRGRGRTGELFF. CDR3 nucleotides: TGTGCCAGCAGCCAAGTCCGTGGGAGAGGTCGGACCGGGGAGCTGTTTTTT.

This rearrangement joins TRBV2 to TRBJ2-7; 7 bases line up with TRBD1. Trimming cost V 6 bases and J 1 base; bases outside gene matches: 9. The germline gives CDR1 SNHLY, CDR2 FYNNEI. The CDR3 runs 15 residues. CDR3 bases: TGTGCCAGCAGGCCCCCGACAGGGAGTTCCTACGAGCAGTACTTC. Translating gives CASRPPTGSSYEQYF.

DNA for the CDR3: TGTGCCAGCAGCGTAGGGACAGCCGCAGGAGAGACCCAGTACTTC. Encoded protein: CASSVGTAAGETQYF. V gene TRBV9 combines with J gene TRBJ2-5; TRBD1 might be the D (6 bases). CDR1 is SGDLS and CDR2 is YYNGEE in the germline V gene. The germline V and J ends were trimmed by 0 bases and 4 bases, with 13 bases remaining between them. This CDR3 is built from 15 residues.

The J gene is TRBJ1-2, the V gene TRBV5-6; D ambiguous. The CDR3 covers 14 residues. Trimming removed 4 bases from V and 3 bases from J, with 13 bases in between. From germline, CDR1 is SGHDT and CDR2 YYEEEE. CDR3 sequence reads: CASSGPGRDYGYTF. As DNA, the CDR3 is TGTGCCAGCAGCGGGCCTGGGAGGGACTATGGCTACACCTTC.

The V call is TRBV6-1, the J call TRBJ2-1, with D possibly matching TRBD1 (6 bases). The CDR3 runs to 16 residues. V was shortened by 4 bases and J by 7 bases, with 20 bases between the two germline ends. Germline V gives CDR1 MNHNS, CDR2 SASEGT. The DNA for the CDR3 is TGTGCCAGCAGTGCCCGACAGGAGTTGTCGCAGAATGAGCAGTTCTTC. It specifies CASSARQELSQNEQFF.

The rearrangement joins TRBV3-1 (or the pseudogene TRBV3-2) to TRBJ1-3; D uncertain. The length of the CDR3 is 13 residues. Trimming took off 4 bases at V and 0 bases at J, with 4 bases between the two ends. Germline lookup yields CDR1 LGHDT and CDR2 YNNKEL (reference sequence). The CDR3 reads CASSPVSGNTIYF. The CDR3 DNA reads as TGTGCCAGCAGCCCAGTCTCTGGAAACACCATATATTTT.

V gene TRBV19 combines with J gene TRBJ2-1; 13 positions agree with TRBD2. Trimming removed 6 bases from V and 10 bases from J; junction bases left unmatched: 9. The CDR3 runs 15 residues. Germline CDR1 reads LNHDA; CDR2 reads SQIVND (reference sequence). CDR3 protein: CASSTGTSGTREQFF. As DNA, the CDR3 is TGTGCCAGTAGCACCGGGACTAGCGGGACCAGGGAGCAGTTCTTC.

Concerning this clone itself: This specimen includes other DNA sequences encoding the same CDR3. V usage is TRBV11-2 and J usage is TRBJ2-7, with 7 bases fitting TRBD2. CDR1 and CDR2 (germline): SGHAT, FQNNGV. The CDR3 is 15 amino acids. J gave up 2 bases and V 1 base, and 5 bases lay outside the gene matches. The CDR3 DNA follows: TGTGCCAGCAGCTTAGGGGGGGGTCGCACCTACGAGCAGTACTTC. This sequence encodes CASSLGGGRTYEQYF.

The V and J genes are TRBV5-6 and TRBJ1-1, with unresolved D. The CDR3 covers 13 residues. The V gene lost 2 bases and the J gene lost 1 base, with 6 bases spanning the gap. CDR1 and CDR2 from the germline V gene are SGHDT and YYEEEE. The CDR3 DNA reads as TGTGCCAGCAGCTTCGATAGGAACACTGAAGCTTTCTTT. Encoded protein: CASSFDRNTEAFF. The variable domain in full, with the rest retrieved from reference TRBV5-6 and TRBJ1-1, is DAGVTQSPTHLIKTRGQQVTLRCSPKSGHDTVSWYQQALGQGPQFIFQYYEEEERQRGNFPDRFSGHQFPNYSSELNVNALLLGDSALYLCASSFDRNTEAFFGQGTRLTVV.

The chain uses TRBV3-1 (or the pseudogene TRBV3-2) and TRBJ2-1, with TRBD2 matching over 11 bases. This CDR3 has 18 amino acids. V dropped 0 bases and J dropped 3; count of bases not matched to a gene: 7. Germline V gene sequence: CDR1 LGHDT, CDR2 YNNKEL (reference sequence). CDR3 region: CASSQDPRLAGIYNEQFF. In nucleotides, the CDR3 is TGTGCCAGCAGCCAAGATCCCCGACTAGCGGGAATCTACAATGAGCAGTTCTTC.

This clone was seen more than once but under ten times. This chain joins TRBV10-3 and TRBJ2-3, with 7 bases matching TRBD2. The V gene end was trimmed by 4 bases and the J gene end by 4 bases; junction bases not matched to a gene: 8. This CDR3 has 15 amino acids. Germline V gene lookup returns CDR1 ENHRY and CDR2 SYGVKD. The DNA for the CDR3 is TGTGCCATCAGTGGCGGGAGAAGGAGGTCAGATACGCAGTATTTT. Translation gives CAISGGRRRSDTQYF.

The rearrangement links TRBV9 to TRBJ2-3; D possibly corresponds to TRBD2 (6 bases). CDR1 is SGDLS and CDR2 is YYNGEE in the germline V gene. The V end lost 0 bases, the J end lost 3 bases, and 14 bases lay between the germline ends. The CDR3 covers 16 residues. The CDR3 loop reads CASSVDPAGGTDTQYF. In DNA form, the CDR3 reads TGTGCCAGCAGCGTAGACCCAGCGGGTGGAACAGATACGCAGTATTTT.

Only a few counts were recorded for this clone. The chain carries TRBV2 and TRBJ2-3, with D possibly matching TRBD1 (5 bases). CDR3 length: 14 amino acids. The germline V gene has CDR1 SNHLY and CDR2 FYNNEI. V lost 6 bases to trimming and J lost 2 bases, with 12 bases between them. The CDR3 reads CASRQEQTTDTQYF. CDR3 coding DNA: TGTGCCAGCAGACAGGAACAGACCACAGATACGCAGTATTTT. Combining the CDR3 with reference TRBV2 and TRBJ2-3 gives the whole variable domain EPEVTQTPSHQVTQMGQEVILRCVPISNHLYFYWYRQILGQKVEFLVSFYNNEISEKSEIFDDQFSVERPDGSNFTLKIRSTKLEDSAMYFCASRQEQTTDTQYFGPGTRLTVL.

The V gene is TRBV28, the J gene TRBJ2-1; the D gene is possibly TRBD2 (5 bases). The CDR3 is 15 amino acids. V dropped 5 bases and J dropped 5 bases, with 16 bases sitting between them. CDR1 is MDHEN, CDR2 SYDVKM, per germline. The CDR3 reads CASSKLGRPNNEQFF. CDR3 in DNA: TGTGCCAGCAGTAAACTAGGTCGACCTAACAATGAGCAGTTCTTC.

The chain joins TRBV28 to TRBJ2-5, with a possible D match to TRBD2 (5 bases). The CDR3 runs 13 residues. Trimming left V 7 bases short and J 2 bases short, with 11 bases between. Germline V gene data show CDR1 as MDHEN and CDR2 as SYDVKM. The CDR3 sequence is CASISRAQETQYF. The CDR3 DNA reads TGTGCCAGCATCTCGCGGGCGCAAGAGACCCAGTACTTC.

V and J are TRBV20-1 and TRBJ2-1; 9 nucleotides agree with TRBD2. The J segment lost 9 bases and the V segment lost 6 bases, leaving 3 bases of the junction unmatched. CDR3 length: 11 residues. The germline V gene has CDR1 DFQATT and CDR2 SNEGSKA (reference sequence). For the CDR3, the DNA is TGCAGTGCGCCGACTAGCGGTGAGCAGTTCTTC. Residues: CSAPTSGEQFF.

The chain has TRBV5-1 and TRBJ1-1; the D gene is possibly TRBD1 (6 bases). The V gene's germline CDR1 is SGHRS and CDR2 YFSETQ. The V gene lost 4 bases and the J gene lost 0 bases, with 25 bases spanning the gap. The CDR3 consists of 19 residues. The CDR3 nucleotides are TGCGCCAGCAGCAGTAGGGGGGGTCAGAACCTTAAATTGAACACTGAAGCTTTCTTT. Translation gives CASSSRGGQNLKLNTEAFF. The full variable domain, completed using reference TRBV5-1 and TRBJ1-1, is KAGVTQTPRYLIKTRGQQVTLSCSPISGHRSVSWYQQTPGQGLQFLFEYFSETQRNKGNFPGRFSGRQFSNSRSEMNVSTLELGDSALYLCASSSRGGQNLKLNTEAFFGQGTRLTVV.

The chain is built from TRBV28 and TRBJ2-1; possible D gene TRBD2, 6 bases. V shed 6 bases and J shed 7 bases, with 16 bases lying between them. The length of the CDR3 is 14 residues. In germline, CDR1 is MDHEN, CDR2 SYDVKM. CDR3 in DNA: TGTGCCAGCAGAAAGGAGGGCCTAACAAATGAGCAGTTCTTC. It codes for CASRKEGLTNEQFF.

The V gene is TRBV20-1, the J gene TRBJ2-2; D ambiguous. The CDR3 is 13 residues long. The V end was cut by 3 bases, the J end by 4 bases, with 9 bases between. The germline CDR1 and CDR2 sequences are DFQATT and SNEGSKA (reference sequence). The CDR3 nucleotides are TGCAGTGCTAGTGAGCGCATCACCGGGGAGCTGTTTTTT. The encoded protein is CSASERITGELFF.

This clone was found a few times. The chain links TRBV5-5 to TRBJ2-7, with a weak D call TRBD2 (5 bases). Germline V gene lookup returns CDR1 SGHKS and CDR2 YYEKEE (reference sequence). V dropped 4 bases and J dropped 0 bases, with 14 bases sitting between them. This CDR3 contains 15 residues. The CDR3 bases are TGTGCCAGCAGCCGCGGGTCAGAATTCTCCTACGAGCAGTACTTC. It is translated as CASSRGSEFSYEQYF.

The chain joins TRBV5-1 to TRBJ2-1; 7 positions match TRBD2. Losses at the gene ends were 4 bases for V and 0 bases for J; bases not matched to a gene: 7. This CDR3 contains 16 residues. Looked up from germline, CDR1 is SGHRS and CDR2 is YFSETQ. The CDR3 loop reads CASSAAGTISYNEQFF. In nucleotides, the CDR3 is TGCGCCAGCAGCGCGGCCGGGACTATCTCCTACAATGAGCAGTTCTTC.

The chain couples TRBV11-3 to TRBJ2-7, with a weak D call TRBD1 (6 bases). Germline CDR1 is SGHNT and CDR2 is YENEEA. V was trimmed by 4 bases and J by 2 bases, leaving 18 bases between them. The CDR3 runs 16 residues. The CDR3 nucleotides are TGTGCCAGCAGCTCCAGCCGGGACACACGTCCCTACGAGCAGTACTTC. This codes for CASSSSRDTRPYEQYF. The variable domain in full, completed from reference TRBV11-3 and TRBJ2-7, reads EAGVVQSPRYKIIEKKQPVAFWCNPISGHNTLYWYLQNLGQGPELLIRYENEEAVDDSQLPKDRFSAERLKGVDSTLKIQPAELGDSAVYLCASSSSRDTRPYEQYFGPGTRLTVT.

The chain uses TRBV29-1 and TRBJ2-1; tentative D call: TRBD1 (5 bases). Germline V gene lookup returns CDR1 SQVTM and CDR2 ANQGSEA. The V and J ends lost 6 bases and 4 bases respectively, with 7 bases between them. CDR3 length: 11 amino acids. CDR3 DNA: TGCAGCGTACGACAGTACAATGAGCAGTTCTTC. Protein: CSVRQYNEQFF.

This chain uses TRBV5-1 with TRBJ2-7; weak D call: TRBD1 (6 bases). Germline-derived CDR1 and CDR2 are SGHRS and YFSETQ. The length of the CDR3 is 16 residues. Trimming stripped 2 bases from V and 1 base from J, with 16 bases between. CDR3 coding DNA: TGCGCCAGCAGCTTAAGCGACTACAGGGAATCCTACGAGCAGTACTTC. Translation gives CASSLSDYRESYEQYF. Complete variable domain (other parts from reference TRBV5-1 and TRBJ2-7): KAGVTQTPRYLIKTRGQQVTLSCSPISGHRSVSWYQQTPGQGLQFLFEYFSETQRNKGNFPGRFSGRQFSNSRSEMNVSTLELGDSALYLCASSLSDYRESYEQYFGPGTRLTVT.

The rearrangement uses TRBV29-1 and TRBJ2-3, with TRBD2 matching over 11 bases. This CDR3 is 16 amino acids long. Germline assignment: CDR1 SQVTM and CDR2 ANQGSEA. Unmatched junction bases numbered 5, after V lost 1 base and J lost 2 bases. CDR3 in DNA: TGCAGCGTTGAAGGAGGACTAGCGGGCTCCACAGATACGCAGTATTTT. Encoded protein: CSVEGGLAGSTDTQYF.

The V gene is TRBV27, the J gene TRBJ2-7; 8 nucleotides line up with TRBD2. V gave up 9 bases and J gave up 2 bases; unmatched junction bases: 9. The germline CDR1 and CDR2 sequences are MNHEY and SMNVEV (reference sequence). The CDR3 is 14 amino acids. The CDR3 region has the DNA TGTGCCAGTTCCCTCCGGGGGGGGGCCTACGAGCAGTACTTC. Translated, it gives CASSLRGGAYEQYF.